These 14 T cell receptor beta chains were all obtained from the same sample, sequenced in a study of cytomegalovirus exposure and HLA in healthy donors. Sequencing was performed with immunoSEQ multiplex PCR; in TCRdb, only in-frame clones are kept and a portion is missing. Here the sample spans about 73,000 clones, approximately 96% being singletons. Sequenced material: PBMCs. Receptors were obtained from a man younger than 35 in good health and CMV-seronegative.

The V gene is TRBV7-9, the J gene TRBJ1-5; D uncertain. Germline loops: CDR1 SEHNR, CDR2 FQNEAQ (reference sequence). Trimming left V 5 bases short and J 0 bases short, with 17 bases between. The CDR3 totals 17 residues. The CDR3 region has the DNA TGTGCCAGCAGCGGGTGGAGGGAAGCCTATAGCAATCAGCCCCAGCATTTT. It yields the protein CASSGWREAYSNQPQHF.

This clone appeared a single time. The chain links TRBV5-1 to TRBJ2-5; 9 bases agree with TRBD2. Germline V gene lookup returns CDR1 SGHRS and CDR2 YFSETQ. Unmatched junction bases numbered 8, after V lost 0 bases and J lost 5 bases. CDR3 size: 16 residues. The CDR3 sequence: CASSLVWRGGGETQYF. The CDR3 DNA follows: TGCGCCAGCAGCTTGGTCTGGCGGGGGGGCGGGGAGACCCAGTACTTC.

The chain carries TRBV19 and TRBJ1-5, with TRBD1 matching 11 bases. V trimming: 0 bases; J trimming: 6 bases; junction bases outside the gene matches: 1. Germline CDR1 LNHDA, CDR2 SQIVND (reference sequence). CDR3 length: 15 amino acids. For the CDR3, the DNA is TGTGCCAGTAGTATAGACGGGACAGGGGGTCAGCCCCAGCATTTT. It encodes CASSIDGTGGQPQHF.

The chain employs TRBV7-8 and TRBJ2-2; 8 bases fit TRBD2. After removal of 1 base from V and 9 bases from J, the junction contained 4 bases not matched to a gene. This CDR3 has 14 amino acids. Per germline, CDR1 SGHVS and CDR2 FQNEAQ. The CDR3 spells CASSLGGGFRELFF. CDR3 coding DNA: TGTGCCAGCAGCTTAGGCGGGGGGTTCAGGGAGCTGTTTTTT.

The chain employs TRBV2 and TRBJ1-2, with TRBD1 matching over 10 bases. In germline, CDR1 is SNHLY, CDR2 FYNNEI. V was clipped by 1 base and J by 3 bases; unmatched bases: 8. CDR3 length: 17 residues. Written as DNA, the CDR3 is TGTGCCAGCAGTGAAGGGACAGGGGGGATTGTTGACTATGGCTACACCTTC. Encoded protein: CASSEGTGGIVDYGYTF.

The chain has TRBV10-3 and TRBJ1-4, with D possibly TRBD1 on 6 matching bases. The V gene lost 10 bases and the J gene lost 5 bases, with 14 bases spanning the gap. The CDR3 extends over 13 amino acids. The germline V gene has CDR1 ENHRY and CDR2 SYGVKD. CDR3 sequence: CATAQGNNEKLFF. As DNA, the CDR3 is TGTGCCACCGCTCAGGGGAACAATGAAAAACTGTTTTTT.

This rearrangement joins TRBV5-1 to TRBJ2-5; TRBD1 aligns across 9 bases. Germline V gene data show CDR1 as SGHRS and CDR2 as YFSETQ. This CDR3 has 15 residues. V lost 5 bases, J lost 1 base, and 6 bases stayed unmatched. CDR3 sequence reads: CASRIQGAAQETQYF. Here the CDR3 DNA reads TGCGCCAGCAGGATACAGGGGGCGGCCCAAGAGACCCAGTACTTC.

The V and J genes are TRBV9 and TRBJ2-3; 8 bases map to TRBD2. The V and J ends lost 2 bases and 1 base, in that order; junction bases with no gene match: 0. CDR3 length: 14 amino acids. Germline lookup yields CDR1 SGDLS and CDR2 YYNGEE. Written as DNA, the CDR3 is TGTGCCAGCAGCGTTAGCGGGGGCACAGATACGCAGTATTTT. Translated: CASSVSGGTDTQYF.

The chain links TRBV7-6 to TRBJ2-3, with unresolved D. The ends were cut back, 2 bases at V and 7 bases at J, with 10 bases in the middle. The length of the CDR3 is 13 residues. CDR1 and CDR2 from the germline V gene are SGHVS and FNYEAQ. This CDR3 reads CASSLSAANTQYF. CDR3 DNA sequence: TGTGCCAGCAGCTTATCGGCGGCGAATACGCAGTATTTT. Combining the CDR3 with reference TRBV7-6 and TRBJ2-3 gives the whole variable domain GAGVSQSPRYKVTKRGQDVALRCDPISGHVSLYWYRQALGQGPEFLTYFNYEAQQDKSGLPNDRFSAERPEGSISTLTIQRTEQRDSAMYRCASSLSAANTQYFGPGTRLTVL.

This sequence joins TRBV6-8 and TRBJ1-1, with 9 bases fitting TRBD1. V dropped 6 bases and J dropped 9; count of bases not matched to a gene: 8. This CDR3 comprises 13 residues. Germline CDR1 MNHGY, CDR2 SAAAGT. The CDR3, as DNA: TGTGCCAGCAGGAAAGGACAGGGGTCCCAAGCTTTCTTT. This gives the protein CASRKGQGSQAFF.

This clone showed up just once. The V call is TRBV9, the J call TRBJ2-3; maybe TRBD1 (5 bases). V was trimmed by 1 base and J by 2 bases, leaving 20 bases between them. CDR1 and CDR2 (germline): SGDLS, YYNGEE. The CDR3 is 18 amino acids. This chain's CDR3 is CASSVSLVGVGNTDTQYF. Written as DNA, the CDR3 is TGTGCCAGCAGCGTATCCCTAGTAGGGGTGGGAAACACAGATACGCAGTATTTT.

The gene calls are TRBV10-3 and TRBJ2-7; no clear D gene. Germline V CDR1 and CDR2: ENHRY, SYGVKD. The CDR3 length is 14 residues. V gave up 0 bases and J gave up 0 bases, with 6 bases separating them. The CDR3 here is CAISESEYSYEQYF. CDR3 bases: TGTGCCATCAGTGAGTCCGAGTACTCCTACGAGCAGTACTTC.

J is TRBJ2-3 and V is TRBV6-1; 7 bases match TRBD1. Losses at the gene ends were 6 bases for V and 2 bases for J; bases not matched to a gene: 2. Germline assignment: CDR1 MNHNS and CDR2 SASEGT. The CDR3 has 13 residues. The CDR3 DNA reads as TGTGCCAGCAGGAGGGGGCCCACAGATACGCAGTATTTT. This encodes CASRRGPTDTQYF.

This clone was seen just once. The V gene is TRBV15, the J gene TRBJ1-2, with D tentatively TRBD1 (6 bases). This CDR3 has 15 amino acids. V was cut by 1 base and J by 6 bases, with 15 bases left in between. The V gene's germline CDR1 is LNHNV and CDR2 YYDKDF (reference sequence). The CDR3 DNA reads as TGTGCCACCAGCAGAGTAATGGGGGCCTTTGATGGCTACACCTTC. It encodes CATSRVMGAFDGYTF.